These T cell receptor beta chains were read from a single sample in a study of sequential checkpoint blockade in melanoma. Assay used: immunoSEQ multiplex PCR; TCRdb lists only in-frame clones, some missing. The profile shows 2,000 to 2,500 clones, roughly a sixth of them singletons. The material sequenced was tumor tissue (inferred from file names), taken from a patient given nivolumab and ipilimumab in sequence. These receptors all stem from a human donor with melanoma. Each CDR3 is given with its conserved first and last residue. The D gene is left open where the match is weak. A row's size may be missing; if present it is once, few, many or a size class.

j_call,v_call,d_call,clone_size,cdr3_nt,cdr3_aa
TRBJ1-4,TRBV19,NA,NA,TGTGCCAGTAGTCGGTTCACAGGGACGGGTGAAAAACTGTTTTTT,CASSRFTGTGEKLFF
TRBJ2-3,TRBV11-3,NA,many,TGTGCCAGCAGCCAGAGAAAGAGCGACACAGATACGCAGTATTTT,CASSQRKSDTDTQYF
TRBJ2-7,TRBV9,NA,NA,TGTGCCAGCAGCGCCTCGGCACTGGGTATCGAGCAGTACTTC,CASSASALGIEQYF
TRBJ1-5,TRBV6-8,NA,NA,TGTGCCAGCAGTTTCTACCTGGCTCAGCCCCAGCATTTT,CASSFYLAQPQHF
TRBJ1-1,TRBV14,TRBD1,NA,TGTGCCAGCAGCCAACCTCGACAGGGACGGACTGAAGCTTTCTTT,CASSQPRQGRTEAFF
TRBJ2-7,TRBV19,NA,NA,TGTGCCAGTAGTATAGGAGGAGTGGGGGGCCACTACGAGCAGTACTTC,CASSIGGVGGHYEQYF
TRBJ1-4,TRBV6-1,NA,few,TGTGCCAGCAGTGAAGAGGTGCCGGGACTCGGCGAAAAACTGTTTTTT,CASSEEVPGLGEKLFF
TRBJ1-4,TRBV6-8,NA,medium-sized,TGTGCCAGCAGTTACAAGAAGGCCGGGCGGGGTGAAAAACTGTTTTTT,CASSYKKAGRGEKLFF
TRBJ2-3,TRBV11-3,NA,medium-sized,TGTGCCAGCAGCTTAAATGCCGCAAAGCCCACAGATACGCAGTATTTT,CASSLNAAKPTDTQYF
TRBJ1-1,TRBV6-8,NA,NA,TGTGCCAGCAGTTATACGGGAACCTCTGAAGCTTTCTTT,CASSYTGTSEAFF
TRBJ2-5,TRBV29-1,NA,NA,TGCAGCGTCCGATCCGGTGGGGAGACCCAGTACTTC,CSVRSGGETQYF
TRBJ2-7,TRBV19,NA,NA,TGTGCCAGTAGTCATACCGGGACACAGTCCTACGAGCAGTACTTC,CASSHTGTQSYEQYF
TRBJ2-1,TRBV15,TRBD2,few,TGTGCCACCAATAGCGGGGGGGCCTACAATGAGCAGTTCTTC,CATNSGGAYNEQFF
TRBJ1-2,TRBV19,NA,few,TGTGCCAGCCAACCACCGGCGGGCGGAAACTATGGCTACACCTTC,CASQPPAGGNYGYTF
TRBJ2-1,TRBV11-3,TRBD1,large,TGTGCCAGCAGCTCCCGGGACAGCCCCTACAATGAGCAGTTCTTC,CASSSRDSPYNEQFF
TRBJ2-7,TRBV28,TRBD1,few,TGTGCCAGCAGGACCGCAGGGGGCTCCTACGAGCAGTACTTC,CASRTAGGSYEQYF
TRBJ1-6,TRBV6-8,NA,few,TGTGCCAGCAGTTACGAAGGGGGTTCACCCCTCCACTTT,CASSYEGGSPLHF
TRBJ2-7,TRBV11-3,NA,medium-sized,TGTGCCAGCAGCTTGGACATGAGGGCAGGGGACTACGAGCAGTACTTC,CASSLDMRAGDYEQYF
TRBJ2-3,TRBV6-8,TRBD2,medium-sized,TGTGCCAGCAGTTTACTAGCGGGGGGGGGTGATACGCAGTATTTT,CASSLLAGGGDTQYF
TRBJ2-1,TRBV29-1,NA,NA,TGCAGCGTTGAGTTTCCGGACAGCCGCTACAATGAGCAGTTCTTC,CSVEFPDSRYNEQFF
TRBJ2-7,TRBV11-3,NA,many,TGTGCCAGCAGCGGATCCGGGACGGTCTCCTACGAGCAGTACTTC,CASSGSGTVSYEQYF
TRBJ1-3,TRBV6-8,NA,NA,TGTGCCAGCAATCTCCTCTCTGGAAACACCATATATTTT,CASNLLSGNTIYF
TRBJ2-1,TRBV6-8,NA,NA,TGTGCCAGCAGACCCTACCGTCGAGGGGGGGCCTACAATGAGCAGTTCTTC,CASRPYRRGGAYNEQFF
TRBJ2-5,TRBV7-1,NA,many,TGTGCCAGCAGCTTAAATGGGGCGGGGACCCAGTACTTC,CASSLNGAGTQYF
TRBJ1-3,TRBV19,NA,NA,TGTGCCAGTAGTACCACGGGTCTCTCTGGAAACACCATATATTTT,CASSTTGLSGNTIYF
TRBJ2-5,TRBV5-1,TRBD1,NA,TGCGCCAGCAGCCAAGGACAGGGGTCGGGGACCCAGTACTTC,CASSQGQGSGTQYF